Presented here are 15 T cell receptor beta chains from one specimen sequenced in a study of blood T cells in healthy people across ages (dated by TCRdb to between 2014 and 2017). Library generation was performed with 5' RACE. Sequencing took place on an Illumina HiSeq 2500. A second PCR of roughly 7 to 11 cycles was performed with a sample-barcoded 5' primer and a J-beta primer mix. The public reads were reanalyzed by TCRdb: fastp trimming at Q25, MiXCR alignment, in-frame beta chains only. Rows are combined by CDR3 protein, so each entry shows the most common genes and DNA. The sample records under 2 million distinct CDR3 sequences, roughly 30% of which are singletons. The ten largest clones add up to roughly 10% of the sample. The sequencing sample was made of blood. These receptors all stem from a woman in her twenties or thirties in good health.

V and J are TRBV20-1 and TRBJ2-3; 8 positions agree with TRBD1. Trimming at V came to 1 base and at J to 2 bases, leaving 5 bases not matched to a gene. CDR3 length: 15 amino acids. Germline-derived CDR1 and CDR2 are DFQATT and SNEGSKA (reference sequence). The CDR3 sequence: CSARASTGVTDTQYF. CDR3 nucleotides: TGCAGTGCTAGAGCCTCGACAGGGGTCACAGATACGCAGTATTTT.

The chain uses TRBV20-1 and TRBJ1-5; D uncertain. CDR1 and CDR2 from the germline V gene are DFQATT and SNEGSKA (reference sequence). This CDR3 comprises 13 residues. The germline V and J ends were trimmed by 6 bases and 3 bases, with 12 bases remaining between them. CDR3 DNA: TGCAGTGCCCCCCACGAGTACAATCAGCCCCAGCATTTT. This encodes CSAPHEYNQPQHF.

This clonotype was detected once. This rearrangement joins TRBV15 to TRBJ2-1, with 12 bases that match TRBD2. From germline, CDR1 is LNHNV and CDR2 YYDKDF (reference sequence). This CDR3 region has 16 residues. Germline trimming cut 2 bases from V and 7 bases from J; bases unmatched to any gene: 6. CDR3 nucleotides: TGTGCCACCAGCAGAAAACCTAGCGGGGGGGCGAATGAGCAGTTCTTC. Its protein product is CATSRKPSGGANEQFF.

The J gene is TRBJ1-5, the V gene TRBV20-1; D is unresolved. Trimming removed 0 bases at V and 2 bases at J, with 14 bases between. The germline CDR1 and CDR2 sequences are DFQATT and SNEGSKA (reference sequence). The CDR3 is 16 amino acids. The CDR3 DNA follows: TGCAGTGCTAGAGATTTTAGGGCGTCGGGCAATCAGCCCCAGCATTTT. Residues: CSARDFRASGNQPQHF.

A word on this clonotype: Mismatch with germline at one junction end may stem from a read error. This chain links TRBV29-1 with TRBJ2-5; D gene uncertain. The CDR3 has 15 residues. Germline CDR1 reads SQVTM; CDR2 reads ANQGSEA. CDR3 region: CGVEDPLRVQETQYF. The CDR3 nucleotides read TGCGGCGTTGAAGATCCATTACGGGTCCAAGAGACCCAGTACTTC.

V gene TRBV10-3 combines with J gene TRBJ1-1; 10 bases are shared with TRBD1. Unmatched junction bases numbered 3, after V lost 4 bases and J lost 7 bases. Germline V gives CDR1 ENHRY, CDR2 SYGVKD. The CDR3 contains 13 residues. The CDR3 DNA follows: TGTGCCATCAGTGGGACAGGGGGACGTGAAGCTTTCTTT. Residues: CAISGTGGREAFF.

The CDR3, as DNA: TGTGCCAGCAGCGCAGACAGCTTTGATGTGTACGAGCAGTACTTC. Encoded protein: CASSADSFDVYEQYF. The chain uses TRBV9 and TRBJ2-7; D might be TRBD1 (5 bases). From germline, CDR1 is SGDLS and CDR2 YYNGEE. The CDR3 extends over 15 amino acids. V was shortened by 3 bases and J by 4 bases, with 17 bases between the two germline ends.

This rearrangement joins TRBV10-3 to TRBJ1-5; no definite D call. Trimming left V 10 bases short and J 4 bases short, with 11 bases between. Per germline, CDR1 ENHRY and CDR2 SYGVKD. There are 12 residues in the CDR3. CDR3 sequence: CATADGNQPQHF. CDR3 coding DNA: TGTGCCACGGCAGACGGAAATCAGCCCCAGCATTTT.

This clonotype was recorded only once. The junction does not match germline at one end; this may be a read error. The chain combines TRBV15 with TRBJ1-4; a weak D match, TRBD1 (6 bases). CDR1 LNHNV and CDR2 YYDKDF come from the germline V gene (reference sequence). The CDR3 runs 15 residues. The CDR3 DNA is TGTGCCACCAGCAGGGAAGGGACAAGGACTGAAAAACGGTTTTTT. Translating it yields CATSREGTRTEKRFF.

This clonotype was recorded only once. CDR3 in DNA: TGTGCCAGCAGCTCCATTATCGGGAGTATGAGGGATGAGCAGTTCTTC. Amino acids: CASSSIIGSMRDEQFF. The chain has TRBV7-6 and TRBJ2-1; D perhaps matches TRBD2 (6 bases). V lost 4 bases, J lost 8 bases, and 21 bases lay in between. The CDR3 spans 16 residues. Germline V lookup: CDR1 SGHVS, CDR2 FNYEAQ.

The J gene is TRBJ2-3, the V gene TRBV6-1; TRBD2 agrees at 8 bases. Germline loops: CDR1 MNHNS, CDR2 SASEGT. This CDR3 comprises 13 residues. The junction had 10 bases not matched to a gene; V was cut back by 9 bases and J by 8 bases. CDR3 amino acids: CASSGAGRSTQYF. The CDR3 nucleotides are TGTGCCAGTAGCGGGGCGGGGAGAAGTACGCAGTATTTT.

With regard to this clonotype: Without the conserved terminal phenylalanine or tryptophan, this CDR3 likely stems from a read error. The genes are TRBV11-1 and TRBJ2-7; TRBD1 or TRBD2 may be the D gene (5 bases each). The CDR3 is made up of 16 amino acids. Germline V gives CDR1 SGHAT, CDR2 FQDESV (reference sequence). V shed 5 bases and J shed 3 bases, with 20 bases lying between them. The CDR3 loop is CASSETAGLGRYEQYC. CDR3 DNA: TGTGCCAGCAGCGAGACTGCCGGGCTGGGACGCTACGAGCAGTACTGC.

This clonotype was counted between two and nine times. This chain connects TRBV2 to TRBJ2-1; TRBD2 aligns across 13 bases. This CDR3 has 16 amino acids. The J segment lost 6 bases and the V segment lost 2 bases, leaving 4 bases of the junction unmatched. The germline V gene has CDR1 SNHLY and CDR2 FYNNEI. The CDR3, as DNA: TGTGCCAGCAGTGAATCGCGACTAGCGGGGGGCAATGAGCAGTTCTTC. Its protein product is CASSESRLAGGNEQFF.

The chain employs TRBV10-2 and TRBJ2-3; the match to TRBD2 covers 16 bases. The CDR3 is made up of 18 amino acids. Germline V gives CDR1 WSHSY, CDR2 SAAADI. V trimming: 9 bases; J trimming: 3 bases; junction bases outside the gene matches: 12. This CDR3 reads CARTTGTSGGDGTDTQYF. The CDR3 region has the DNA TGCGCCAGAACTACCGGGACTAGCGGGGGGGATGGTACAGATACGCAGTATTTT.

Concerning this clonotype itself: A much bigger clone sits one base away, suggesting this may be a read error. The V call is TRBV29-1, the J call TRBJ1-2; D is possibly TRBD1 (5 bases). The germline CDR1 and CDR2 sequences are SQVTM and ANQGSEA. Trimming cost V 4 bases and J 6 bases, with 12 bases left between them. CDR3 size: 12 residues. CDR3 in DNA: TGCAGCGTTGGGGGGAGAAGCGATGGCTACACCTTC. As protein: CSVGGRSDGYTF. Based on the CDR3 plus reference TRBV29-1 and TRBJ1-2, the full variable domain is SAVISQKPSRDICQRGTSLTIQCQVDSQVTMMFWYRQQPGQSLTLIATANQGSEATYESGFVIDKFPISRPNLTFSTLTVSNMSPEDSSIYLCSVGGRSDGYTFGSGTRLTVV.